What follows is one T cell receptor beta chain and its context. Its antigen is currently unknown. The data derive from a study of cytomegalovirus exposure and HLA in healthy donors. Overall study findings and caveats: A classifier reportedly called cytomegalovirus status with high sensitivity and specificity.

Clones were read by immunoSEQ multiplex PCR, and TCRdb kept only the in-frame ones, dropping some. The table records 90,000 to 150,000 clones, roughly 88% of them present only once. Sample: PBMCs. The source of this sequence is a man younger than 35 in good health and CMV-seronegative.

For the CDR3, the DNA is TGCGCCAGCTCACCCAGGACTAGCGCCTACGAGCAGTACTTC. Translating it yields CASSPRTSAYEQYF. V usage is TRBV5-1 and J usage is TRBJ2-7, with 9 bases fitting TRBD2. The germline V gene has CDR1 SGHRS and CDR2 YFSETQ. Trimming removed 7 bases from V and 2 bases from J; junction bases left unmatched: 7. The length of the CDR3 is 14 residues.